This TCR beta chain was sequenced for a study of blood T cells in healthy people across ages. The CDR3 totals 17 residues. With a J-beta primer mix and a sample-barcoded 5' primer, a second PCR ran about 7 to 12 cycles. TCRdb itself ran the 5' RACE reads through MiXCR, one entry per CDR3 protein. The sample yields over 1.5 million distinct CDR3 sequences, about 50% seen once. The sample was blood. This sequence was found in a woman in her 40s in good health. The rearrangement joins TRBV21-1 to TRBJ2-3; the table's D call, TRBD1, has no DNA check behind it. TRBV21-1 is flagged as a pseudogene. The CDR3 nucleotides are TGTGCCAGCAGCAACTATAGTAAGGGGTTTGGCACAGATACGCAGTATTTT. Translation gives CASSNYSKGFGTDTQYF.